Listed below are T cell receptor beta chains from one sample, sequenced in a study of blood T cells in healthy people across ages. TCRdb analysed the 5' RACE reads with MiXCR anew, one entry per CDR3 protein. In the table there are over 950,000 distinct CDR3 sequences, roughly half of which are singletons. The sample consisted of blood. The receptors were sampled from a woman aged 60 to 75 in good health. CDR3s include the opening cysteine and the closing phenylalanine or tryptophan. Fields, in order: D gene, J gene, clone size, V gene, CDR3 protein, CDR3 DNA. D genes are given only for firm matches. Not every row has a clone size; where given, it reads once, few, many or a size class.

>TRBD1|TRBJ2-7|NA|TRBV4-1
CASSQDPGQGVMTYEQYF
TGCGCCAGCAGCCAAGATCCAGGACAGGGAGTAATGACCTACGAGCAGTACTTC
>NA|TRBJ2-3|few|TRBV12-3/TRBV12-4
CASSTLSPDTQYF
TGTGCCAGCAGTACCCTGAGCCCCGATACGCAGTATTTT
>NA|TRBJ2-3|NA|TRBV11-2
CASSKTGQTATDTQYF
TGTGCCAGCAGCAAGACGGGACAAACTGCCACAGATACGCAGTATTTT
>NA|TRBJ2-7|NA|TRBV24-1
CATSESGSKETQNF
TGTGCCACCAGTGAGTCAGGGAGCAAGGAGACCCAGAACTTC
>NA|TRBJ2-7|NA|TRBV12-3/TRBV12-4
CASSLGQSIYEQYF
TGTGCCAGCAGTTTAGGACAGTCAATATACGAGCAGTACTTC
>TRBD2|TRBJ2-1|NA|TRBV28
CASRDSGRGSYNEQFF
TGTGCCAGCAGGGATAGCGGGAGAGGATCCTACAATGAGCAGTTCTTC
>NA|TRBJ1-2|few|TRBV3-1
CASTQDGYGYTF
TGTGCCAGCACCCAAGACGGCTATGGCTACACCTTC
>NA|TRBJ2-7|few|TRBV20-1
CSAQPGLYEQYF
TGCAGTGCCCAACCGGGTCTCTACGAGCAGTACTTC
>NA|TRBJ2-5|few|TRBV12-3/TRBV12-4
CASTKDVTETQYF
TGTGCCAGCACCAAGGACGTCACGGAGACCCAGTACTTC
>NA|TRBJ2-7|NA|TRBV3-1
CASSSGLRGEQYF
TGTGCCAGCAGCTCGGGCCTTAGGGGCGAGCAGTACTTC
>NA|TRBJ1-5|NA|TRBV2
CASSGTGTGQPQHF
TGTGCCAGCAGTGGGACGGGGACCGGTCAGCCCCAGCATTTT
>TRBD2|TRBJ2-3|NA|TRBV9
CASSATSGSVTDTQYF
TGTGCCAGCAGCGCGACTAGCGGGAGTGTAACAGATACGCAGTATTTT
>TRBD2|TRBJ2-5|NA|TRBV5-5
CASSSTSGSSRETQYF
TGTGCCAGCAGTTCGACAAGCGGGAGCAGTCGAGAGACCCAGTACTTC
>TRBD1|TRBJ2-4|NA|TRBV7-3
CASSFPGGYQYF
TGTGCCAGCAGCTTTCCAGGGGGCTACCAGTACTTC
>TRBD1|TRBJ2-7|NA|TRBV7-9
CASNTHGQGVEQYF
TGTGCCAGCAACACACATGGACAGGGCGTCGAGCAGTACTTC
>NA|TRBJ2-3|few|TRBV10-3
CAIADPSEGPTNTQYF
TGTGCCATCGCTGACCCTAGCGAGGGCCCCACGAATACGCAGTATTTT
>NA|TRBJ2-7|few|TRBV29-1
CSVALGREEQYF
TGCAGCGTCGCTCTGGGACGAGAAGAGCAGTACTTC
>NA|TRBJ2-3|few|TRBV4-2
CASSQITDSSTDTQYF
TGTGCCAGCAGCCAAATCACGGACTCCTCCACAGATACGCAGTATTTT
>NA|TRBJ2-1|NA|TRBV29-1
CSVGDRTHNEQFF
TGCAGCGTTGGGGACCGCACACACAATGAGCAGTTCTTC
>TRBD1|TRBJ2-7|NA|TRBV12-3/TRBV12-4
CASAWDRGPPYEQYF
TGTGCCAGCGCCTGGGACAGGGGTCCTCCTTACGAGCAGTACTTC
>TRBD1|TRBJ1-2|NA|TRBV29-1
CSVEDAQGAYGYTF
TGCAGCGTTGAAGACGCACAGGGGGCCTATGGCTACACCTTC
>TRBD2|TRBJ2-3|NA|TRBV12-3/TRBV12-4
CASSYLAGGLTDTQYF
TGTGCCAGCAGTTACCTAGCGGGAGGACTCACAGATACGCAGTATTTT
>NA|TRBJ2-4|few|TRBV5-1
CASSLDRLPRQYF
TGCGCCAGCAGCTTGGATCGGCTCCCACGGCAGTACTTC